This is a list of T cell receptor beta chains from one sample in a study of blood T cells in healthy people across ages. Using its own MiXCR run on the 5' RACE reads, TCRdb lists one record per CDR3 protein. Altogether around 2 million distinct CDR3 sequences are present, roughly two fifths being singletons, with the ten largest covering about 21%. The sequencing sample was made of blood. Source of these receptors: a human donor in good health. The CDR3 runs from the conserved cysteine through the conserved F or W. A D gene is named only where the DNA matches it firmly. Not every row has a clone size; where given, it reads once, few, many or a size class.

>15|-|TRBJ2-7|TRBV7-9|-
TGTGCCAGCAGCTTTGGCGGAGCTCCCTCCTACGAGCAGTACTTC
CASSFGGAPSYEQYF
>15|-|TRBJ1-2|TRBV20-1|few
TGCAGTGCTAGACCCCTTCCCGGGACGGGCGATGGCTACACCTTC
CSARPLPGTGDGYTF
>13|-|TRBJ1-1|TRBV6-2/TRBV6-3|few
TGTGCCAGCAGTTACATATACACCACTGAAGCTTTCTTT
CASSYIYTTEAFF
>14|TRBD1|TRBJ2-7|TRBV12-3/TRBV12-4|few
TGTGCCAGCAGTCTTCGGACAGGGTTCTACGAGCAGTACTTC
CASSLRTGFYEQYF
>13|-|TRBJ2-1|TRBV20-1|few
TGCAGTGCGGCCGCGCGCGCCGGGAATGAGCAGTTCTTC
CSAAARAGNEQFF
>14|-|TRBJ1-2|TRBV6-5|once
TGTGCCAGCAGTTACTCGGGCATCTCACGTGGCTACACCTTC
CASSYSGISRGYTF
>17|TRBD1|TRBJ1-3|TRBV4-1|-
TGCGCCAGCAGCCTCGCCCCGGACAGGGGTCAGGGAAACACCATATATTTT
CASSLAPDRGQGNTIYF
>15|TRBD1|TRBJ2-2|TRBV4-1|-
TGCGCCAGCAGCCGCACACAGGGGGCTGGCGGGGAGCTGTTTTTT
CASSRTQGAGGELFF
>17|TRBD1|TRBJ2-5|TRBV6-5|-
TGTGCCAGCAGTTACTCCCTACAGGGGAAGGCGCAAGAGACCCAGTACTTC
CASSYSLQGKAQETQYF
>15|-|TRBJ2-3|TRBV11-1|-
TGTGCCAGCAGCGGCCTGACAGCGCCGGAGGATACGCAGTATTTT
CASSGLTAPEDTQYF
>16|-|TRBJ1-2|TRBV3-1|-
TGTGCCAGCAGCCCAGAGACCGGAACACAGGGATATGGCTACACCTTC
CASSPETGTQGYGYTF
>14|-|TRBJ1-2|TRBV29-1|-
TGCAGCGTTTTTGCCGCGGCGGATTCCTATGGCTACACCTTC
CSVFAAADSYGYTF
>17|TRBD2|TRBJ2-3|TRBV7-2|few
TGTGCCAGCAGCTCACCCCGCTGGGAGGGGAGCACAGATACGCAGTATTTT
CASSSPRWEGSTDTQYF
>15|TRBD2|TRBJ2-3|TRBV7-9|-
TGTGCCAGCCCGGCGGGGGGTCTTGGCACAGATACGCAGTATTTT
CASPAGGLGTDTQYF
>16|TRBD2|TRBJ2-3|TRBV20-1|-
TGCAGTGCTAGAGACCCTAGCGGGGGAAGCACAGATACGCAGTATTTT
CSARDPSGGSTDTQYF
>17|-|TRBJ1-6|TRBV7-2|-
TGTGCCAGCAGCTTAGCGTTAACCGGGTATGGTAATTCACCCCTCCACTTT
CASSLALTGYGNSPLHF
>16|TRBD1|TRBJ2-3|TRBV6-1|once
TGTGCCAGCAGGATGACAGGGGCCCTTAGCACAGATACGCAGTATTTT
CASRMTGALSTDTQYF
>15|TRBD2|TRBJ2-1|TRBV9|many
TGTGCCAGCAGTGTCCTAGCGGGGGGATACAATGAGCAGTTCTTC
CASSVLAGGYNEQFF
>15|-|TRBJ1-6|TRBV7-9|-
TGTGCCAGCAGCTCACTCAGTACAGGGAATTCACCCCTCCACTTT
CASSSLSTGNSPLHF
>15|TRBD1|TRBJ1-2|TRBV12-3/TRBV12-4|few
TGTGCCAGCAGTCCCGGGACAGGGTTTTTCTATGGCTACACCTTC
CASSPGTGFFYGYTF
>14|-|TRBJ2-1|TRBV12-3/TRBV12-4|-
TGTGCCAGTAGACCCGGGACCAGGAGGAATGAGCAGTTCTTC
CASRPGTRRNEQFF
>16|TRBD1|TRBJ2-2|TRBV9|-
TGTGCCAGCAGCGTACGAGGGACAGGGGGCACCGGGGAGCTGTTTTTT
CASSVRGTGGTGELFF
>14|TRBD2|TRBJ2-3|TRBV20-1|-
TGCAGTGCAGGACCAGCGGGGAGCACAGATACGCAGTATTTT
CSAGPAGSTDTQYF
>13|-|TRBJ2-1|TRBV20-1|-
TGCAGTGCTAGAGAGGGTACCTACAATGAGCAGTTCTTC
CSAREGTYNEQFF
>15|TRBD1|TRBJ2-3|TRBV9|-
TGTGCCAGCAGCGCACAGGGGGCTGAAGGAGATACGCAGTATTTT
CASSAQGAEGDTQYF
>14|TRBD2|TRBJ2-1|TRBV27|-
TGTGCCAGCAGTTTCTCCCGGACTAGTCATGAGCAGTTCTTC
CASSFSRTSHEQFF
>16|-|TRBJ2-7|TRBV6-2/TRBV6-3|-
TGTGCCAGCAGCCGCCCCAAGGAGGATTTCTCCTACGAGCAGTACTTC
CASSRPKEDFSYEQYF
>15|-|TRBJ2-3|TRBV27|-
TGTGCCAGCAGTTGGGGGGCAGATAGCACAGATACGCAGTATTTT
CASSWGADSTDTQYF